This T cell receptor (beta chain) appears in the sequencing data of a study of T cells in Graves' hyperthyroidism and ophthalmopathy. Study-wide background: Initial diagnosis, before any treatment, was when peripheral blood was collected.

This clonotype has at least ten counts. TCR beta CDR3 regions were amplified from RNA. HTBI primers drove first-round RT-PCR of the TCR CDR3. TCRdb used MiXCR to reprocess the multiplex PCR reads, holding one entry per CDR3 protein. This sample has under 350,000 distinct CDR3 sequences, with about 13% found just once. The receptor's source is a woman in her forties with Graves' hyperthyroidism. Sequenced: blood.

The CDR3 coding sequence is TGTGCCTCAGGCGTCGGTCAGCCCCAGCATTTT. Translation gives CASGVGQPQHF. V usage is TRBV28 and J usage is TRBJ1-5, with D hard to call. Germline loops: CDR1 MDHEN, CDR2 SYDVKM. The CDR3 runs 11 residues. V lost 11 bases to trimming and J lost 6 bases, with 11 bases between them.